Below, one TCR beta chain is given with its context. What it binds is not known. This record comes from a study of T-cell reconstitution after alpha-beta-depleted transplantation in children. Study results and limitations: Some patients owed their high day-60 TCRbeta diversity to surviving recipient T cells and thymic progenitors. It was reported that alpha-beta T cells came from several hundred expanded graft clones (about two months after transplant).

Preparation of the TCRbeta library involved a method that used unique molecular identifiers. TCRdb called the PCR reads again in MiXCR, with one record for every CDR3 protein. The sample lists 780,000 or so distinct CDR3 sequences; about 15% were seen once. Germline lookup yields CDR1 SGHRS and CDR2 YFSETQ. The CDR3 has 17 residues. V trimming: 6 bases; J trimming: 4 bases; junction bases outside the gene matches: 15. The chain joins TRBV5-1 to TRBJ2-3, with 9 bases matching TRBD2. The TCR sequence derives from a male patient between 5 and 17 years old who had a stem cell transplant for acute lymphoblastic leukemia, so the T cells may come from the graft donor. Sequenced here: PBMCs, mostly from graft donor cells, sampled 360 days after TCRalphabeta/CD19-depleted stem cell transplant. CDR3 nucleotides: TGCGCCAGCACCGTACTAGCGGGTGCCCCTTCAGCAGATACGCAGTATTTT. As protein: CASTVLAGAPSADTQYF.